The rows below give T cell receptor beta chains drawn from one sample of a study of lymphopenia after photon versus proton radiotherapy. The assay was immunoSEQ multiplex PCR, and TCRdb's table has in-frame clones only and misses some. Among 20,000 to 30,000 clones listed, 82% were seen once. This specimen was peripheral blood, taken from a patient treated with proton-based radiotherapy. These TCRs come from an older woman with pancreatic cancer. Both conserved end residues are part of each CDR3. A D gene is named only where the DNA matches it firmly. The size entry is marked missing in some rows and otherwise reads once, few, many or a size class.

>-|TRBJ2-2|TRBV18|-
TGTGCCAGCTCACCACTCCAGGCCGGGGGAAGCGCGAACACCGGGGAGCTGTTTTTT
CASSPLQAGGSANTGELFF
>TRBD2|TRBJ2-7|TRBV9|-
TGTGCCAGCAGCCCGTGGGACTACCAGAGCTCCTACGAGCAGTACTTC
CASSPWDYQSSYEQYF
>-|TRBJ2-1|TRBV27|-
TGTGCCAGCAGTTTAAACGGCGTAGACTCCTACAATGAGCAGTTCTTC
CASSLNGVDSYNEQFF
>TRBD2|TRBJ2-7|TRBV13|-
TGTGCCAGCAGCCGTCGTTCGGGAGGTCTCTACGAGCAGTACTTC
CASSRRSGGLYEQYF
>-|TRBJ2-5|TRBV7-2|-
TGTGCCAGCAGCTTAATTCGACTAGAGGGAGGCGAGACCCAGTACTTC
CASSLIRLEGGETQYF
>-|TRBJ1-6|TRBV2|few
TGTGCCAGCAGCGTTAGTGGGGTGCCCCTCCACTTT
CASSVSGVPLHF
>-|TRBJ1-1|TRBV28|-
TGTGCCAGCAGTCCTGGGACACAGAACACTGAAGCTTTCTTT
CASSPGTQNTEAFF
>TRBD2|TRBJ2-1|TRBV4-1|-
TGCGCCAGCAGCCGTGAGGGGACTAGCGGGAGACCGTCCTACAATGAGCAGTTCTTC
CASSREGTSGRPSYNEQFF
>TRBD1|TRBJ1-4|TRBV5-4|-
TGTGCCAGCAGCTTGGGACAGGGGTATGAAAAACTGTTTTTT
CASSLGQGYEKLFF
>-|TRBJ1-1|TRBV6-1|-
TGTGCCAGCAGTGAAGCGTGGGACACTGAAGCTTTCTTT
CASSEAWDTEAFF
>-|TRBJ2-1|TRBV7-8|once
TGTGCCAGCAGCTTACTACCGGGGGCGAGCAATGAGCAGTTCTTC
CASSLLPGASNEQFF
>-|TRBJ1-2|TRBV5-5|-
TGTGCCAGCAGCGCTTCACAGGGAAACGGCTACACCTTC
CASSASQGNGYTF
>-|TRBJ1-2|TRBV5-1|-
TGCGCCAGCAGCGGCACACAGGGCAGGGGCTACACCTTC
CASSGTQGRGYTF
>TRBD1|TRBJ2-3|TRBV19|-
TGTGCCAGTCGCAGACCAGGGGGCGGAGATACGCAGTATTTT
CASRRPGGGDTQYF
>TRBD2|TRBJ2-7|TRBV19|few
TGTGCCAGTAGTATAGGCGCGGGGGTTGAGCAGTACTTC
CASSIGAGVEQYF
>TRBD2|TRBJ2-3|TRBV7-3|-
TGTGCCAGCAGCTTATATGCGGGAGATGGAACAGATACGCAGTATTTT
CASSLYAGDGTDTQYF
>-|TRBJ1-1|TRBV5-1|-
TGCGCCAGCAGCTACCGGGGCTCGGGGACTGAAGCTTTCTTT
CASSYRGSGTEAFF
>TRBD1|TRBJ1-5|TRBV19|once
TGTGCCAGTAGTATCCAACCGGGACAGACGAATAGCAATCAGCCCCAGCATTTT
CASSIQPGQTNSNQPQHF
>TRBD1|TRBJ2-7|TRBV15|-
TGTGCCACCAGCACGGACAGGGGGCAAGATGCCTACGAGCAGTACTTC
CATSTDRGQDAYEQYF
>TRBD1|TRBJ1-6|TRBV18|-
TGTGCCAGCTCACAGGGGGCGGCGGGAGATTCACCCCTCCACTTT
CASSQGAAGDSPLHF
>-|TRBJ1-1|TRBV30|once
TGTGCCTGGGGCCGCGAACAGCAGAACACTGAAGCTTTCTTT
CAWGREQQNTEAFF
>-|TRBJ1-3|TRBV29-1|-
TGCAGCGTCACGACGGGATCTTTTGGAAACACCATATATTTT
CSVTTGSFGNTIYF
>TRBD1|TRBJ2-5|TRBV4-3|-
TGCGCCAGCAGCCTGCGACAGGGGGTAGGTAAAGAGACCCAGTACTTC
CASSLRQGVGKETQYF
>TRBD1|TRBJ1-6|TRBV7-2|-
TGTGCCAGCAGCCTTATTACCGGGACAGGGATGTCCTATAATTCACCCCTCCACTTT
CASSLITGTGMSYNSPLHF
>TRBD2|TRBJ2-5|TRBV28|once
TGTGCCAGCAGTTTTTTCGGGAGGACCGATGCATGGTACTTC
CASSFFGRTDAWYF
>-|TRBJ2-7|TRBV19|-
TGTGCCAGTAGCCTAGAGAAGGGCTACGAGCAGTACTTC
CASSLEKGYEQYF
>TRBD1|TRBJ1-2|TRBV5-6|-
TGTGCCAGCAGCACCGGACAGGGAGAGTATGGCTACACCTTC
CASSTGQGEYGYTF
>-|TRBJ2-1|TRBV7-3|-
TGTGCCAGCAGCACAATAGCCCGCTCTAGGGAGGAGCAGTTCTTC
CASSTIARSREEQFF
>-|TRBJ2-3|TRBV21-1|-
TGTGCCAGCAGCAAAATTTCTTCGGGACTAGCGGGGGTCACAGATACGCAGTATTTT
CASSKISSGLAGVTDTQYF
>-|TRBJ2-7|TRBV19|-
TGTGCCAGTAGTACTTCCACGAGACCGACCTACGAGCAGTACTTC
CASSTSTRPTYEQYF
>TRBD2|TRBJ2-1|TRBV28|-
TGTGCCAGCAGTTTAGGCGGGAGTTTACATGAGCAGTTCTTC
CASSLGGSLHEQFF
>TRBD2|TRBJ2-5|TRBV9|-
TGTGCCAGCAGCGTAACTAGCGGCCTCCAAGAGACCCAGTACTTC
CASSVTSGLQETQYF
>TRBD1|TRBJ1-2|TRBV28|-
TGTGCCAGCAGTTTGGGGTTACAGGGGGGCGCCTACACCTTC
CASSLGLQGGAYTF
>-|TRBJ1-1|TRBV7-3|-
TGTGCCAGCAGCCGCTCCAGTGGGAGCACTGAAGCTTTCTTT
CASSRSSGSTEAFF
>TRBD1|TRBJ1-4|TRBV5-5|-
TGTGCCAGCAGTTTTTTGCCCGGACAGGCCCTTAATGAAAAACTGTTTTTT
CASSFLPGQALNEKLFF
>-|TRBJ1-5|TRBV7-2|-
TGTGCCAGCAGCTTAGGGGTTCCCAATCAGCCCCAGCATTTT
CASSLGVPNQPQHF
>-|TRBJ1-1|TRBV9|-
TGTGCCAGCAGCTCGGGTTCGAACACTGAAGCTTTCTTT
CASSSGSNTEAFF
>-|TRBJ1-3|TRBV4-3|-
TGCGCCAGCAGCCAAGATCGCGCAGACCTGGGAAACACCATATATTTT
CASSQDRADLGNTIYF
>TRBD2|TRBJ2-4|TRBV7-2|-
TGTGCCAGCAGCTCACTAGCGGGGCCCAAAAACATTCAGTACTTC
CASSSLAGPKNIQYF
>TRBD1|TRBJ2-1|TRBV28|-
TGTGCCAGCAGCGGGAGGACAGGGGGGATCGAGCAGTTCTTC
CASSGRTGGIEQFF
>TRBD1|TRBJ2-3|TRBV6-5|-
TGTGCCAGCAGACCTGGACAGGTTACAGATACGCAGTATTTT
CASRPGQVTDTQYF
>-|TRBJ2-7|TRBV28|-
TGTGCCAGCAGTATACCCGACGGAACCTACGAGCAGTACTTC
CASSIPDGTYEQYF
>TRBD2|TRBJ2-3|TRBV6-4|-
TGTGCCAGCAGTGACCAGCCTGGGACTAGCGGGAGTCGGGATACGCAGTATTTT
CASSDQPGTSGSRDTQYF
>-|TRBJ2-1|TRBV4-3|-
TGCGCCAGCAGCCAAATTCTAACAGGGGGGGAGGTCAATGAGCAGTTCTTC
CASSQILTGGEVNEQFF
>-|TRBJ1-4|TRBV30|-
TGTGCCTGGAGTCCTAGCATTCAGGGGACCTCAAGGATTTTT
CAWSPSIQGTSRIF
>TRBD1|TRBJ2-1|TRBV5-4|-
TGTGCCAGCAGCTGGGGGGGACAGGGAACAAGTGAGCAGTTCTTC
CASSWGGQGTSEQFF
>-|TRBJ2-1|TRBV10-3|few
TGTGCCATCAGCAGGGAGAACGCTGAGCAGTTCTTC
CAISRENAEQFF
>TRBD1|TRBJ2-2|TRBV27|-
TGTGCCAGCAGTTTGACAGGGACCGGGGAGCTGTTTTTT
CASSLTGTGELFF